This record looks at one T cell receptor (beta chain) sequence and its context. The target antigen is unknown. This sample stems from a study of shared clonotypes between healthy human individuals. Study in general: Donors, aged 18 to 49, were a couple of women and three men. Study-wide results and limits: Collection of samples was limited to blood; tissue repertoires likely differ.

The protocol was immunoSEQ multiplex PCR, while the TCRdb copy is restricted to in-frame clones and leaves out a portion. This repertoire shows 600,000 to 800,000 clones, just under 75% found once; its top ten account for over 1.5%. In germline, CDR1 is SEHNR, CDR2 FQNEAQ (reference sequence). Trimming removed 5 bases from V and 6 bases from J; junction bases left unmatched: 15. The CDR3 is 16 residues long. None of the donors, who were healthy HIV-negative adults, had recently had acute infections or vaccinations. The source is a woman in her 30s in good health. The genes are TRBV7-9 and TRBJ2-7, with 8 bases matching TRBD2. The sequencing sample was made of memory CD4+ T cells sorted from blood. Subset denoted: CD45RA-negative fraction. CDR3: CASSQGLVRSRAEQYF. The DNA for the CDR3 is TGTGCCAGCAGCCAGGGACTAGTGAGGTCTCGTGCCGAGCAGTACTTC.